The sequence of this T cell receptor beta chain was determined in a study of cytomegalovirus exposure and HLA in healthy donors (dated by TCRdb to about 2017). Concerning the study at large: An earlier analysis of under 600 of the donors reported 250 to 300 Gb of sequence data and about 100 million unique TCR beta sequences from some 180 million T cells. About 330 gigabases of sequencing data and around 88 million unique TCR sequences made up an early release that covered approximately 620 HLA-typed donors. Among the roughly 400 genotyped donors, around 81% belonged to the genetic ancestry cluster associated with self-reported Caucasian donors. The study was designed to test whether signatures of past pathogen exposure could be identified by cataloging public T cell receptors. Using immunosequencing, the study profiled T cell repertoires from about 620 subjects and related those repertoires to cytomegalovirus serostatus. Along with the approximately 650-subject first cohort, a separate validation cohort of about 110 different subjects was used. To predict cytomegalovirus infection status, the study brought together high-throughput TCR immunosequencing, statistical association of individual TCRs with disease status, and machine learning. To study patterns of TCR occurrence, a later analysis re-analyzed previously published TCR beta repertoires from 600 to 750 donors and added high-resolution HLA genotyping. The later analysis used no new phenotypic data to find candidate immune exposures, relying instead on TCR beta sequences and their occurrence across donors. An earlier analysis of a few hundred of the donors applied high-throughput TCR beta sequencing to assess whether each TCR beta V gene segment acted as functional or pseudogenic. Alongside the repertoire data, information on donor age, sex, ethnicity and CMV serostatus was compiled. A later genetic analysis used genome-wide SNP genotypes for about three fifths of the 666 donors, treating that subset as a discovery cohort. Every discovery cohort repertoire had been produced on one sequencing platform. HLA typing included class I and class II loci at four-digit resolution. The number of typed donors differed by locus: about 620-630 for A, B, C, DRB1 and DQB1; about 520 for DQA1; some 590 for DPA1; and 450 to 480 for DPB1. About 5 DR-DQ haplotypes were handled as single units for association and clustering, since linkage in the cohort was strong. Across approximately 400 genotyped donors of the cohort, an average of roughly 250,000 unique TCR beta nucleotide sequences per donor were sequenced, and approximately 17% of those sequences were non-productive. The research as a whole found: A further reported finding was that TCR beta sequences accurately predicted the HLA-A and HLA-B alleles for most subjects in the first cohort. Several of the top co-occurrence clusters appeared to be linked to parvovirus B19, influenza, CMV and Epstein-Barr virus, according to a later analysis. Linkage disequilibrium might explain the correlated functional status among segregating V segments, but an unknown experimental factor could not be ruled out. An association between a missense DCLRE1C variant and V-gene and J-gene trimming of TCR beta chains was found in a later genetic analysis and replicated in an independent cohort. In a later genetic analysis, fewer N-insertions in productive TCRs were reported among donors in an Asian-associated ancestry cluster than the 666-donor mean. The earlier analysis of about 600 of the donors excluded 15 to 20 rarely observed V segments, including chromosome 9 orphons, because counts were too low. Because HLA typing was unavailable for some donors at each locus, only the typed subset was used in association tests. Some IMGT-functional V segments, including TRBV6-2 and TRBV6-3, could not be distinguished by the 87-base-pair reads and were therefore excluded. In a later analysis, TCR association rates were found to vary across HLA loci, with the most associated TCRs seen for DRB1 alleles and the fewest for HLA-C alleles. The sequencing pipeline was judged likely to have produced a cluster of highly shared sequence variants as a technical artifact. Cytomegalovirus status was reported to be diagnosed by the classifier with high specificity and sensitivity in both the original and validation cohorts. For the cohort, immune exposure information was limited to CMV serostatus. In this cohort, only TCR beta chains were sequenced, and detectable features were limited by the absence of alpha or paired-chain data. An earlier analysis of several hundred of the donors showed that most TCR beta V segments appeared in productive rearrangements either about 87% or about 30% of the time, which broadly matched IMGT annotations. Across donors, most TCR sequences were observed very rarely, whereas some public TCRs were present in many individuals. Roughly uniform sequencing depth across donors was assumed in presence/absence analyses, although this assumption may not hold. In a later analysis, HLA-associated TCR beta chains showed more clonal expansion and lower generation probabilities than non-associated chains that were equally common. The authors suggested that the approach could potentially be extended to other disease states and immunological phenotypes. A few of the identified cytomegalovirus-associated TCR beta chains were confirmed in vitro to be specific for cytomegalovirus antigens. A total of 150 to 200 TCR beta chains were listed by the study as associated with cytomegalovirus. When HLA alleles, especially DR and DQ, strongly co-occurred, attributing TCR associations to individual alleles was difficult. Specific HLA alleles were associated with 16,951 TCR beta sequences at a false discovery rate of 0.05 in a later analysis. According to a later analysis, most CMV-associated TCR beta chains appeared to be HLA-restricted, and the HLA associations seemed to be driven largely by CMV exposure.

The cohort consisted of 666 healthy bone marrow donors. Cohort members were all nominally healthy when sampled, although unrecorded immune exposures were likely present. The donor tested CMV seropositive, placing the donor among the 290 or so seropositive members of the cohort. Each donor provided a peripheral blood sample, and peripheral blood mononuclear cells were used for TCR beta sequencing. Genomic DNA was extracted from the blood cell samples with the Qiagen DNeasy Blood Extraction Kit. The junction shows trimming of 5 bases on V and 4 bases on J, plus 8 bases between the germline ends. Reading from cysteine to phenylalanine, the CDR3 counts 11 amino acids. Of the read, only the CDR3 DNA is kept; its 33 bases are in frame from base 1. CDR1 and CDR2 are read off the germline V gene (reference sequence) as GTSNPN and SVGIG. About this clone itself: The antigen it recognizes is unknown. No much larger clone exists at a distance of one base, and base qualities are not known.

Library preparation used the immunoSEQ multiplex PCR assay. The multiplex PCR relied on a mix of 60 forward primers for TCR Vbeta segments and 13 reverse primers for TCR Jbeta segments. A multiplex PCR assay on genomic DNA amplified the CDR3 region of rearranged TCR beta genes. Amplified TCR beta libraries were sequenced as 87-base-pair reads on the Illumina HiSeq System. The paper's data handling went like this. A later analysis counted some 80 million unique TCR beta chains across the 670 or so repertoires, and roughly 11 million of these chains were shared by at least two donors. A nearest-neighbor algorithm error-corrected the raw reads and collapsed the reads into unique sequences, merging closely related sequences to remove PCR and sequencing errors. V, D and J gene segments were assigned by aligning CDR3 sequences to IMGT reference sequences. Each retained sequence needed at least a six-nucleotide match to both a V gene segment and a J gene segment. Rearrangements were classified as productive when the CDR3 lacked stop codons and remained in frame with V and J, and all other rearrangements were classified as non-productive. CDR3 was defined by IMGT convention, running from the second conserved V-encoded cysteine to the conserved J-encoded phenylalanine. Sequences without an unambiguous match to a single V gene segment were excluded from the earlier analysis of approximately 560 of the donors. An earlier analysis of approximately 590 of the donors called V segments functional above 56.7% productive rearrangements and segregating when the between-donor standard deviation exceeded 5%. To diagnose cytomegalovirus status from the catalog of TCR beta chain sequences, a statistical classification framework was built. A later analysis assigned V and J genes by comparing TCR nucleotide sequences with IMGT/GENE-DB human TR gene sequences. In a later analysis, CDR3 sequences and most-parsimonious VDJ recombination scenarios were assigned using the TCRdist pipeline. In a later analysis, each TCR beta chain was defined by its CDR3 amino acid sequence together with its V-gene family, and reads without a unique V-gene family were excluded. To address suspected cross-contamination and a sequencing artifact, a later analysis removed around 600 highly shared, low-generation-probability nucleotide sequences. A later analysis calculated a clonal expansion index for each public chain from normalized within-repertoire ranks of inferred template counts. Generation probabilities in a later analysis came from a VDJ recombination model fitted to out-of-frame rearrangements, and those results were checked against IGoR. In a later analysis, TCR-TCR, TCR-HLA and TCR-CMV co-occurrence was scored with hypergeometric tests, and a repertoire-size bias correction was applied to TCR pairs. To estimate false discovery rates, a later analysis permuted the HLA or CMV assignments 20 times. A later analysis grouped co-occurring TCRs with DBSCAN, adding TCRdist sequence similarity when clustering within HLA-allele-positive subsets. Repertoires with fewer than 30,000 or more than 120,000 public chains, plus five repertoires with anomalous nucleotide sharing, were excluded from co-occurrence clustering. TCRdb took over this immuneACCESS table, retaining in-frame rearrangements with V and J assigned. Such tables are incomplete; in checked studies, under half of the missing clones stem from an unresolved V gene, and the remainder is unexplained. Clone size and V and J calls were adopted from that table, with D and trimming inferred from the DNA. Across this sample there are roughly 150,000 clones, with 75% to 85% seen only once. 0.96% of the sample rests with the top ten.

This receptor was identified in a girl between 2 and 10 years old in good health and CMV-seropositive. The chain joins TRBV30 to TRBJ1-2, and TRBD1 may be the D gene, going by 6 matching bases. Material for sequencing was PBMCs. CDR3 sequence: CAWDRSYGYTF. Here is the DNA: TGTGCCTGGGACAGGAGCTATGGCTACACCTTC.